These 15 T cell receptor beta chains were all obtained from the same sample, sequenced in a study of cytomegalovirus exposure and HLA in healthy donors. It was with 60 Vbeta and 13 Jbeta primers that the PCR ran. Sequenced by immunoSEQ multiplex PCR; TCRdb stores in-frame clones only, minus some. The sample records about 200,000 clones, roughly 77% being singletons. Sequenced material: PBMCs. Receptors were obtained from a male donor in good health and CMV-seropositive.

The chain uses TRBV6-6 and TRBJ1-1, with TRBD1 matching over 10 bases. The V gene end was trimmed by 5 bases and the J gene end by 3 bases; junction bases not matched to a gene: 9. This CDR3 has 16 amino acids. CDR1 MNHNY and CDR2 SVGAGI come from the germline V gene (reference sequence). The CDR3 DNA sequence: TGTGCCAGCAGTAGCGCCCCGGGACAGGGGCACACTGAAGCTTTCTTT. This sequence encodes CASSSAPGQGHTEAFF.

This clone came up a few times. The chain is built from TRBV9 and TRBJ1-2, with 11 bases fitting TRBD1. The CDR3 loop spans 16 amino acids. The V gene end was trimmed by 7 bases and the J gene end by 2 bases; junction bases not matched to a gene: 10. Germline V CDR1 and CDR2: SGDLS, YYNGEE. In DNA form, the CDR3 reads TGTGCCAGCGGGACCCGGGACAGGGGGTTGAACTATGGCTACACCTTC. This gives the protein CASGTRDRGLNYGYTF.

As DNA, the CDR3 is TGTGCCAGCCACCTCCGCGGGGTGGTCGACGAGCAGTACTTC. Amino acids: CASHLRGVVDEQYF. The V call is TRBV6-5, the J call TRBJ2-7; perhaps TRBD2 as D (6 bases). V shed 8 bases and J shed 5 bases, with 19 bases lying between them. The CDR3 totals 14 residues. From germline, CDR1 is MNHEY and CDR2 SVGAGI.

The V and J genes are TRBV27 and TRBJ2-7, with no clear D. The CDR3 runs 14 residues. Between the trimmed V and J ends, which lost 2 bases and 3 bases, there was a span of 11 bases. CDR1 and CDR2 from the germline V gene are MNHEY and SMNVEV (reference sequence). CDR3 DNA sequence: TGTGCCAGCAGTTTAGCGTTCACTGTCTACGAGCAGTACTTC. Protein: CASSLAFTVYEQYF.

The chain joins TRBV5-4 to TRBJ1-5; D gene uncertain. Deletions cut 0 bases from V and 12 bases from J, with 13 bases between. The CDR3 length is 13 residues. The germline gives CDR1 SGHNT, CDR2 YYREEE (reference sequence). CDR3 in amino acids: CASSLAGGGSQHF. In DNA form, the CDR3 reads TGTGCCAGCAGCTTGGCCGGTGGTGGTAGCCAGCATTTT.

The gene calls are TRBV9 and TRBJ2-7, with 8 nucleotides matching TRBD2. V lost 0 bases to trimming and J lost 4 bases; unmatched junction nucleotides: 6. This CDR3 has 15 amino acids. The germline V gene has CDR1 SGDLS and CDR2 YYNGEE. The CDR3 coding sequence is TGTGCCAGCAGCGTAGGAGCGGGAGCAGCGTACGAGCAGTACTTC. Translating gives CASSVGAGAAYEQYF.

This rearrangement joins TRBV30 to TRBJ1-1; D is undetermined. Germline CDR1 reads GTSNPN; CDR2 reads SVGIG (reference sequence). V was pared by 3 bases and J by 4 bases, with 9 bases between. This CDR3 has 12 residues. CDR3 DNA sequence: TGTGCCTGGAGGCTAGGAGTCACTGAAGCTTTCTTT. Protein sequence: CAWRLGVTEAFF.

The chain links TRBV5-8 to TRBJ1-5; weak D call: TRBD1 (5 bases). V lost 1 base and J lost 5, with 10 bases in between. The CDR3 loop spans 14 amino acids. Germline V gives CDR1 SGHTS, CDR2 YDEGEE. The DNA for the CDR3 is TGTGCCAGCAGCTTGAGCCTGGGGCATCAGCCCCAGCATTTT. Encoded protein: CASSLSLGHQPQHF.

The gene calls are TRBV18 and TRBJ1-1; 10 positions agree with TRBD1. Germline V gene lookup returns CDR1 KGHSH and CDR2 LQKENI. CDR3 size: 18 residues. V lost 1 base to trimming and J lost 5 bases; unmatched junction nucleotides: 13. CDR3 sequence: CASSPRAGDRGQGTEAFF. The DNA for the CDR3 is TGTGCCAGCTCACCACGGGCCGGCGACAGGGGGCAAGGAACTGAAGCTTTCTTT. The full variable domain, in which reference TRBV18 and TRBJ1-1 provide the parts outside the CDR3, is NAGVMQNPRHLVRRRGQEARLRCSPMKGHSHVYWYRQLPEEGLKFMVYLQKENIIDESGMPKERFSAEFPKEGPSILRIQQVVRGDSAAYFCASSPRAGDRGQGTEAFFGQGTRLTVV.

The chain carries TRBV28 and TRBJ1-4; D is undetermined. Trimming took 8 bases from V and 0 from J, leaving 13 bases between them. The CDR3 is 15 residues long. The V gene's germline CDR1 is MDHEN and CDR2 SYDVKM. CDR3 sequence: CASSLYRATNEKLFF. The CDR3 nucleotides are TGTGCCAGCTCGTTGTACCGAGCAACTAATGAAAAACTGTTTTTT.

The chain links TRBV5-8 to TRBJ1-2; D uncertain. The CDR3 is 12 residues long. V was trimmed by 4 bases and J by 7 bases, leaving 11 bases between them. Germline V gives CDR1 SGHTS, CDR2 YDEGEE. CDR3 nucleotides: TGTGCCAGCAGCATCCTAGGAAGTGGCTACACCTTC. As protein: CASSILGSGYTF.

The chain is built from TRBV5-1 and TRBJ2-1, with TRBD1 matching 9 bases. Germline CDR1 SGHRS, CDR2 YFSETQ. This CDR3 is 16 amino acids long. J was trimmed by 5 bases and V by 1 base; bases with no gene match: 7. The chain's CDR3 is CASSLLPGQGNNEQFF. CDR3 nucleotide sequence: TGCGCCAGCAGCTTGCTTCCGGGACAGGGAAACAATGAGCAGTTCTTC.

The V and J genes are TRBV5-1 and TRBJ2-5; D may be TRBD1 (6 bases). The J call may be in error: the DNA end matches TRBJ2-7 better. Germline CDR1 reads SGHRS; CDR2 reads YFSETQ. The CDR3 spans 15 residues. The DNA for the CDR3 is TGCGCCAGCAGCTTGGACGGACAGTTTTCAACCGAGCAGTACTTC. Protein sequence: CASSLDGQFSTEQYF.

The chain is built from TRBV4-3 and TRBJ2-7, with 12 bases fitting TRBD2. CDR3 size: 16 residues. The germline V gene has CDR1 LGHNA and CDR2 YSLEER. The junction had 9 bases not matched to a gene; V was cut back by 0 bases and J by 9 bases. CDR3 bases: TGCGCCAGCAGCCAAGAAACGGGACTAGCGGGCTTGCGGCAGTACTTC. As protein: CASSQETGLAGLRQYF.

V is TRBV7-2 and J is TRBJ1-6, with 9 positions matching TRBD1. The CDR3 extends over 15 amino acids. With V trimmed by 5 bases and J by 7 bases, 6 bases remained unmatched. Germline CDR1 SGHTA, CDR2 FQGNSA. CDR3 sequence (DNA): TGTGCCAGCAGCCCACAGGGGGCGCCCAATTCACCCCTCCACTTT. It encodes CASSPQGAPNSPLHF.